These 20 T cell receptor beta chains originate from one sample sequenced in a study of blood T cells in healthy people across ages. A second 7 to 11 cycle PCR used barcoded and J-beta primers. TCRdb called the 5' RACE reads again in MiXCR, with one record for every CDR3 protein. The repertoire has about 1.6 million distinct CDR3 sequences, roughly a third of them found once; the top ten carry about 10%. The sequenced material came from blood. The receptors derive from a young woman in good health.

This clonotype was found once. A much larger clone lies a single base off, so this may be a read error. V is TRBV29-1 and J is TRBJ2-3; 7 bases align to TRBD1. This CDR3 spans 13 amino acids. Looked up from germline, CDR1 is SQVTM and CDR2 is ANQGSEA. The V gene end was trimmed by 8 bases and the J gene end by 0 bases; junction bases not matched to a gene: 5. The CDR3 coding sequence is TGCAGCATTGTGACAGGGAGCACAGATACGCAGTATTTT. This encodes CSIVTGSTDTQYF.

The chain is built from TRBV6-2 or TRBV6-3 and TRBJ1-1; 7 bases match TRBD1. The junction had 6 bases not matched to a gene; V was cut back by 2 bases and J by 3 bases. CDR3 length: 15 residues. Germline loops: CDR1 MNHEY, CDR2 SVGEGT. In DNA form, the CDR3 reads TGTGCCAGCAGTTACGAAGGGGGCACATACACTGAAGCTTTCTTT. This sequence encodes CASSYEGGTYTEAFF.

V usage is TRBV20-1 and J usage is TRBJ2-5; 12 bases fit TRBD2. The V gene's germline CDR1 is DFQATT and CDR2 SNEGSKA (reference sequence). The junction had 8 bases not matched to a gene; V was cut back by 6 bases and J by 0 bases. This CDR3 is built from 16 residues. CDR3 DNA sequence: TGCAGTGCGAGAAAACTAGCGGGGGGAAACCAAGAGACCCAGTACTTC. As protein: CSARKLAGGNQETQYF.

In this sample, this clonotype turned up a few times. This sequence joins TRBV2 and TRBJ1-5; D remains ambiguous. The V and J ends lost 4 bases and 9 bases respectively, with 16 bases between them. CDR1 SNHLY and CDR2 FYNNEI come from the germline V gene. The CDR3 contains 14 residues. In DNA, the CDR3 is TGTGCCAGCAGTGTGGGCGGCTTACCGTCGCCCCAGCATTTT. It is translated as CASSVGGLPSPQHF.

The table lists this clonotype with a few counts. The chain couples TRBV9 to TRBJ2-1, with D unresolved. CDR1 and CDR2 from the germline V gene are SGDLS and YYNGEE. The V and J ends lost 3 bases and 8 bases respectively, with 9 bases between them. This CDR3 region has 12 residues. CDR3 region: CASSAYRDEQFF. The CDR3 nucleotides are TGTGCCAGCAGCGCATACCGGGATGAGCAGTTCTTC.

This clonotype was counted a few times. The rearrangement uses TRBV5-1 and TRBJ2-1; 9 nucleotides line up with TRBD1. CDR1 is SGHRS, CDR2 YFSETQ, per germline. The CDR3 extends over 14 amino acids. The V gene end was trimmed by 4 bases and the J gene end by 9 bases; junction bases not matched to a gene: 8. CDR3 in DNA: TGCGCCAGCAGCCCCGGGACAGGGTACTTTGAGCAGTTCTTC. As protein: CASSPGTGYFEQFF.

The CDR3 here is CASSLGQDPSYEQYF. In nucleotides, the CDR3 is TGTGCCAGCAGTTTAGGACAGGACCCCTCCTACGAGCAGTACTTC. The chain combines TRBV27 with TRBJ2-7; 7 bases match TRBD1. The germline V gene has CDR1 MNHEY and CDR2 SMNVEV (reference sequence). The J segment lost 0 bases and the V segment lost 2 bases, leaving 4 bases of the junction unmatched. This CDR3 is 15 amino acids long.

This clonotype showed up just a few times. The V and J genes are TRBV24-1 and TRBJ2-3; 10 positions agree with TRBD1. Trimming cost V 7 bases and J 7 bases; bases outside gene matches: 4. Germline assignment: CDR1 KGHDR and CDR2 SFDVKD. The CDR3 has 13 amino acids. The CDR3 DNA reads TGTGCCACCAGCAGACAGGGGGCTAATACGCAGTATTTT. Its translation: CATSRQGANTQYF.

This clonotype has only a few counts. The chain carries TRBV5-1 and TRBJ1-2, with 7 bases fitting TRBD1. The CDR3 has 14 residues. The trim removed 0 bases at V and 6 bases at J, leaving 5 bases unmatched. Looked up from germline, CDR1 is SGHRS and CDR2 is YFSETQ. This CDR3 is CASSLDATGNGYTF. The CDR3 nucleotides read TGCGCCAGCAGCTTGGATGCGACAGGGAATGGCTACACCTTC.

The chain recombines TRBV6-5 with TRBJ1-2; 7 nucleotides align to TRBD1. Per germline, CDR1 MNHEY and CDR2 SVGAGI. CDR3 size: 14 residues. The trim removed 5 bases at V and 7 bases at J, leaving 10 bases unmatched. The DNA for the CDR3 is TGTGCCAGCAGTCGAGACCCGGACAGGAGTGGCTACACCTTC. It encodes CASSRDPDRSGYTF.

This clonotype was seen a handful of times. This chain joins TRBV7-2 and TRBJ2-1; 7 bases are a match to TRBD2. The germline gives CDR1 SGHTA, CDR2 FQGNSA. The junction had 1 base not matched to a gene; V was cut back by 5 bases and J by 0 bases. There are 14 residues in the CDR3. The CDR3 DNA reads as TGTGCCAGCAGCCGGGACTACTCCTACAATGAGCAGTTCTTC. Translating gives CASSRDYSYNEQFF.

This clonotype turned up a few times. The CDR3 DNA is TGTGCCAGCAGTTTATTCACTAGCGGGAGGGAGACCCAGTACTTC. Its protein is CASSLFTSGRETQYF. The rearrangement joins TRBV28 to TRBJ2-5, with 12 nucleotides matching TRBD2. CDR3 size: 15 residues. The germline gives CDR1 MDHEN, CDR2 SYDVKM. The V segment lost 1 base and the J segment 5 bases; nucleotides outside the gene matches: 2.

In this sample, this clonotype turned up a few times. The chain is built from TRBV20-1 and TRBJ1-2; D unclear. This CDR3 has 11 residues. V was shortened by 6 bases and J by 5 bases, with 10 bases between the two germline ends. The V gene's germline CDR1 is DFQATT and CDR2 SNEGSKA (reference sequence). DNA for the CDR3: TGCAGTGCCTCGGGTCTTTATGGCTACACCTTC. It yields the protein CSASGLYGYTF.

This rearrangement joins TRBV4-2 to TRBJ1-2; no firm D call. V was shortened by 0 bases and J by 8 bases, with 10 bases between the two germline ends. The CDR3 consists of 13 residues. Germline CDR1 reads LGHNA; CDR2 reads YNFKEQ. The CDR3 coding sequence is TGTGCCAGCAGCCAAGATGGAGGTTGGGGCTACACCTTC. Translation gives CASSQDGGWGYTF.

This clonotype was detected a few times. The chain combines TRBV21-1 with TRBJ2-3. TRBV21-1 is given as a pseudogene. The CDR3 is made up of 18 amino acids. This CDR3 reads CASSKGSEFSYGTDTQYF. In nucleotides, the CDR3 is TGTGCCAGCAGCAAAGGCAGTGAGTTCTCATACGGCACAGATACGCAGTATTTT.

The chain combines TRBV27 with TRBJ2-7, with 11 bases aligning to TRBD2. Per germline, CDR1 MNHEY and CDR2 SMNVEV (reference sequence). The trim removed 5 bases at V and 7 bases at J, leaving 10 bases unmatched. CDR3 size: 15 residues. The CDR3 is CASSLAGSGGEEQYF. DNA for the CDR3: TGTGCCAGCAGTCTCGCCGGTAGCGGGGGGGAGGAGCAGTACTTC.

This chain links TRBV20-1 with TRBJ2-3, with TRBD1 matching 7 bases. The CDR3 consists of 17 residues. Trimming at V came to 5 bases and at J to 0 bases, leaving 14 bases not matched to a gene. Germline assignment: CDR1 DFQATT and CDR2 SNEGSKA (reference sequence). This CDR3 reads CSASTGSGETSTDTQYF. For the CDR3, the DNA is TGCAGTGCTTCGACAGGGTCAGGGGAAACTAGCACAGATACGCAGTATTTT.

A few counts support this clonotype. The chain uses TRBV12-5 and TRBJ2-5; D not certain. The V gene's germline CDR1 is LGHNT and CDR2 FRNRAP. The CDR3 is 17 residues long. The V and J ends lost 1 base and 5 bases respectively, with 20 bases between them. DNA of the CDR3: TGTGCTAGTGGTTTGGGGTATGGGTTGGACGCCTGGGAGACCCAGTACTTC. Translation gives CASGLGYGLDAWETQYF.

As regards this clonotype: This likely traces to a read error, being one base from a far larger clone. J is TRBJ1-2 and V is TRBV6-2 or TRBV6-3; TRBD1 matches at 8 bases. Trimming took 8 bases from V and 4 from J; bases not matched to a gene: 6. The CDR3 sequence is 13 residues long. In germline, CDR1 is MNHEY, CDR2 SVGEGT. The CDR3 loop reads CASGSGTGYGYTF. DNA for the CDR3: TGTGCCAGCGGTTCCGGGACAGGCTATGGCTACACCTTC.

For this clonotype: Since a much larger clone is just one base distant, this may be a read error. The chain employs TRBV29-1 and TRBJ2-7, with D tentatively TRBD1 or TRBD2 (5 bases each). Germline lookup yields CDR1 SQVTM and CDR2 ANQGSEA. This CDR3 has 12 amino acids. CDR3: CSARGATYGQYF. The CDR3 region has the DNA TGCAGCGCTCGGGGCGCAACCTACGGGCAGTACTTC.